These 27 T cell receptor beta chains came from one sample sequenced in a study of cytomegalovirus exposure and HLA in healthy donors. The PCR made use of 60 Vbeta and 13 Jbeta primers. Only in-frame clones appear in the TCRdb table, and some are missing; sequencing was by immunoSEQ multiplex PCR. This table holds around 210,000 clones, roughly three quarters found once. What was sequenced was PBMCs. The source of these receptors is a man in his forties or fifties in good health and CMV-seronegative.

CDR3 residues: CASNRATRHKPDTQYF. The DNA of the CDR3 is TGTGCCAGCAACCGGGCCACTAGGCACAAACCAGATACGCAGTATTTT. V gene TRBV27 combines with J gene TRBJ2-3, with a tentative D call TRBD2 (5 bases). The germline V gene has CDR1 MNHEY and CDR2 SMNVEV (reference sequence). The CDR3 runs to 16 residues. Between the trimmed V and J ends, which lost 7 bases and 4 bases, there was a span of 21 bases.

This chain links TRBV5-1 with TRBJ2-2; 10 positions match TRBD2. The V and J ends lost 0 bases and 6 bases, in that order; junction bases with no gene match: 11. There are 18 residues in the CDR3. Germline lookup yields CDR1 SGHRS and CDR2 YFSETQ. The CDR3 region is CASSLVAGGSVWAGELFF. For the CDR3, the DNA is TGCGCCAGCAGCTTGGTAGCGGGAGGATCTGTTTGGGCCGGGGAGCTGTTTTTT.

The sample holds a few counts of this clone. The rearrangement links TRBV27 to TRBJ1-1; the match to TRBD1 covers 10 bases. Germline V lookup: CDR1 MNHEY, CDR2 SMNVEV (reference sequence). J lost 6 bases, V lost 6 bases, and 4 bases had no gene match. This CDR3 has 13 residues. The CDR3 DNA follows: TGTGCCAGCAGGGGACAGGGGAGGGCTGAAGCTTTCTTT. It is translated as CASRGQGRAEAFF.

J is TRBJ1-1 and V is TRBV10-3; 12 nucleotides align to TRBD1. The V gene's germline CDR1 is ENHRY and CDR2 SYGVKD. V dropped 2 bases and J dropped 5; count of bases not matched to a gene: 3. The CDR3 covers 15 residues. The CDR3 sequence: CAISERDRGPTEAFF. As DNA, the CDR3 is TGTGCCATCAGTGAGAGGGACAGGGGGCCTACTGAAGCTTTCTTT.

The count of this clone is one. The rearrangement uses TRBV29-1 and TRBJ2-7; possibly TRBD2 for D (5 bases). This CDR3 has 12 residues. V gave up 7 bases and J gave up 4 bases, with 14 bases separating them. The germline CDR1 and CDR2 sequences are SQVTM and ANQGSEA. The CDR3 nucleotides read TGCAGCGCTGGTCAACCGGGGTACGAGCAGTACTTC. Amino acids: CSAGQPGYEQYF.

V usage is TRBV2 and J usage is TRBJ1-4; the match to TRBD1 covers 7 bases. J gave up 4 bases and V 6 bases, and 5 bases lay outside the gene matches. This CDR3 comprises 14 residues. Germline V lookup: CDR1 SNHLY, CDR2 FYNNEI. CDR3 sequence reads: CASSQTGFNEKLFF. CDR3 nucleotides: TGTGCCAGCAGCCAGACAGGGTTTAATGAAAAACTGTTTTTT. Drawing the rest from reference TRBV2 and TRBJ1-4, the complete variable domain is EPEVTQTPSHQVTQMGQEVILRCVPISNHLYFYWYRQILGQKVEFLVSFYNNEISEKSEIFDDQFSVERPDGSNFTLKIRSTKLEDSAMYFCASSQTGFNEKLFFGSGTQLSVL.

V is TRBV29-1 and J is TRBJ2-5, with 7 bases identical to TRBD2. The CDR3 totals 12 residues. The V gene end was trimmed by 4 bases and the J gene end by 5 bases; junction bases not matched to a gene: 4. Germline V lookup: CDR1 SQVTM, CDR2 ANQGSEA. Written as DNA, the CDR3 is TGCAGCGTTGTATCGGGGGGTGAGACCCAGTACTTC. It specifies CSVVSGGETQYF.

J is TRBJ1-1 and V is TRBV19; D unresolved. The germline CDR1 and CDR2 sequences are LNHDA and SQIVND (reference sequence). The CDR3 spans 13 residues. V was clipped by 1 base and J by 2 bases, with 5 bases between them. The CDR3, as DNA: TGTGCCAGTAGTATAGCAGTTAACACTGAAGCTTTCTTT. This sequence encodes CASSIAVNTEAFF.

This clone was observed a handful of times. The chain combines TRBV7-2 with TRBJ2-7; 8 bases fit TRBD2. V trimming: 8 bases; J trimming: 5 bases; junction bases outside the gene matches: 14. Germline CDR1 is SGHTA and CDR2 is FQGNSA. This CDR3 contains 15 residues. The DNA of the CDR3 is TGTGCCAGCGACCGCCAGGGACTAGTGGGGAACGAGCAGTACTTC. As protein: CASDRQGLVGNEQYF.

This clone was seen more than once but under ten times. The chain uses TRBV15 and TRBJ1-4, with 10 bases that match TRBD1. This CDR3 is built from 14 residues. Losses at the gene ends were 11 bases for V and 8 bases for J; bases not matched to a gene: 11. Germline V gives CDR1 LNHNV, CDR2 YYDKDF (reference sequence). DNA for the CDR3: TGTGCCTCCGGGCGGGGACAGGGGTGGGAAAAACTGTTTTTT. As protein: CASGRGQGWEKLFF.

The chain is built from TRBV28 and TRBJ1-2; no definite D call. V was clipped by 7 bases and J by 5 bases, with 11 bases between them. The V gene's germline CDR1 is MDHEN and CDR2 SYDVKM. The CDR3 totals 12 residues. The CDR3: CASTPRSYGYTF. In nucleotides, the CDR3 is TGTGCCAGCACACCGAGGAGTTATGGCTACACCTTC.

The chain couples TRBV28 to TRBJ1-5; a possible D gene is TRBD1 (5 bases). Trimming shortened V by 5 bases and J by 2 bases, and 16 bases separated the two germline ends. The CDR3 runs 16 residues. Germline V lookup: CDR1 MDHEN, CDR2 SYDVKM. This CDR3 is CASSPTGGIGNQPQHF. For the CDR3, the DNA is TGTGCCAGCAGTCCTACAGGCGGCATCGGCAATCAGCCCCAGCATTTT.

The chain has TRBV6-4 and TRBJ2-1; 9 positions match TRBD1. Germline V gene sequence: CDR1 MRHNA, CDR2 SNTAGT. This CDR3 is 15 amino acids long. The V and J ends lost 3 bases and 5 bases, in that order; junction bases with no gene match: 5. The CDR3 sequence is CASSEWDRAHNEQFF. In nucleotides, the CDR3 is TGTGCCAGCAGTGAATGGGACAGGGCCCACAATGAGCAGTTCTTC.

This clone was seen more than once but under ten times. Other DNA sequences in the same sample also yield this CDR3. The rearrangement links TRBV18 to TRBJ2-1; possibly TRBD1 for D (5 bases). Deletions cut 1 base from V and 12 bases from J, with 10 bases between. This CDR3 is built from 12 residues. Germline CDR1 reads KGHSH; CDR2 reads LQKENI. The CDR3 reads CASSPLTGGQFF. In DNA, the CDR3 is TGTGCCAGCTCACCACTAACAGGCGGGCAGTTCTTC.

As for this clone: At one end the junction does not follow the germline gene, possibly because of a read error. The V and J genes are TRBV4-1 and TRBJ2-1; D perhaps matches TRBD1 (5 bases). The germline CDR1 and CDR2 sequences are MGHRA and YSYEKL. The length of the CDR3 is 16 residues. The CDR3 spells CASSQDSSQDIPPLVF. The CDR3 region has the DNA TGCGCCAGCAGCCAAGATAGCTCACAGGATATTCCCCCTCTTGTCTTC.

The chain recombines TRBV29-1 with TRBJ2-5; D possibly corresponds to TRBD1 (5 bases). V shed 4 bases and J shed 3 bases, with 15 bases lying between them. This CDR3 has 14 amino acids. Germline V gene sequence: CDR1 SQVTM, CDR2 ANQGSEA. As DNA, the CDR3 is TGCAGCGTTGTAGGGCAGGGCTACGAAGAGACCCAGTACTTC. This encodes CSVVGQGYEETQYF.

The CDR3 spells CASSIYRGSGRPESYEQYF. CDR3 DNA sequence: TGTGCCAGTAGTATATATAGGGGTAGCGGGAGGCCAGAGTCCTACGAGCAGTACTTC. J is TRBJ2-7 and V is TRBV19; TRBD2 aligns across 10 bases. CDR3 length: 19 amino acids. J was trimmed by 1 base and V by 2 bases; bases with no gene match: 14. Per germline, CDR1 LNHDA and CDR2 SQIVND (reference sequence). Supplemented by reference TRBV19 and TRBJ2-7, the full variable domain reads DGGITQSPKYLFRKEGQNVTLSCEQNLNHDAMYWYRQDPGQGLRLIYYSQIVNDFQKGDIAEGYSVSREKKESFPLTVTSAQKNPTAFYLCASSIYRGSGRPESYEQYFGPGTRLTVT.

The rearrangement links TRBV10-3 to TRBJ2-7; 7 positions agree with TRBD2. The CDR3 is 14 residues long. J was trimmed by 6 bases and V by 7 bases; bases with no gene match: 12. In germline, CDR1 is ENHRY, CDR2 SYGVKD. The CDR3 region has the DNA TGTGCCATCAATTCCCAGCGGGACGTCTCCGAGCAGTACTTC. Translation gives CAINSQRDVSEQYF.

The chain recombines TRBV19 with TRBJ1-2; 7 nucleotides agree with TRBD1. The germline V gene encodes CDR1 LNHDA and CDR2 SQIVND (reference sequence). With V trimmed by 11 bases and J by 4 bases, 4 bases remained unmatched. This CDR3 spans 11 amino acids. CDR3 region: CASSGGYGYTF. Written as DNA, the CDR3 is TGTGCCTCATCAGGGGGCTATGGCTACACCTTC.

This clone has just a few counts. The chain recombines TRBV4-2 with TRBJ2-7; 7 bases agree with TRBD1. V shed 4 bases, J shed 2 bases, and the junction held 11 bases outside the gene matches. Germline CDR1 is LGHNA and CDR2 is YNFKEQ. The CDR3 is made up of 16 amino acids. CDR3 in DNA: TGTGCCAGCAGCCCCGATCGACAGGGTAACGCCTACGAGCAGTACTTC. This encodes CASSPDRQGNAYEQYF.

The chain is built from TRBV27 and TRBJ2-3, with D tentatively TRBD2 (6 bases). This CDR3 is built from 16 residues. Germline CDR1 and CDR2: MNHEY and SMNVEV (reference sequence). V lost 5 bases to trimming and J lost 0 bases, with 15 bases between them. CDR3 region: CASSPTLGTSTDTQYF. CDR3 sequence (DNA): TGTGCCAGCAGTCCGACCCTGGGGACTAGCACAGATACGCAGTATTTT.

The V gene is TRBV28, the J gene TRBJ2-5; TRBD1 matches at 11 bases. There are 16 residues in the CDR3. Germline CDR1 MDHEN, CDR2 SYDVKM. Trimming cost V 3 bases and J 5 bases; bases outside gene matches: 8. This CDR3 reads CASSLPRTGGYETQYF. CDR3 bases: TGTGCCAGCAGTTTGCCCCGGACAGGGGGCTATGAGACCCAGTACTTC.

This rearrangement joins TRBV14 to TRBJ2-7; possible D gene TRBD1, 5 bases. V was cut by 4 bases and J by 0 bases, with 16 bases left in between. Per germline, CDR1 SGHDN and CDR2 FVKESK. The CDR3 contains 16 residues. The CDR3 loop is CASSPNRRLSSYEQYF. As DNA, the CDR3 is TGTGCCAGCAGCCCGAACAGGCGACTCAGCTCCTACGAGCAGTACTTC.

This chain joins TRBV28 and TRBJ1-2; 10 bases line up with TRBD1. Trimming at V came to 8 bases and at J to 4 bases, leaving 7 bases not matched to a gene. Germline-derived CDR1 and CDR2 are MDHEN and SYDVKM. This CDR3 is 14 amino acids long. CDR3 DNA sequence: TGTGCCAGCGAGGGGACAGGGGTGGGCTATGGCTACACCTTC. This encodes CASEGTGVGYGYTF.

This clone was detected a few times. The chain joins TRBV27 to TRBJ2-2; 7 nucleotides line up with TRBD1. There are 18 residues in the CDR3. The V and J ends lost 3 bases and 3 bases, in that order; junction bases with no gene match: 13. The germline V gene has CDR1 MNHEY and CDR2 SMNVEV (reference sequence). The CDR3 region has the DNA TGTGCCAGCAGTTTCTGGAGACAGGGAGTGGTTGACACCGGGGAGCTGTTTTTT. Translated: CASSFWRQGVVDTGELFF.

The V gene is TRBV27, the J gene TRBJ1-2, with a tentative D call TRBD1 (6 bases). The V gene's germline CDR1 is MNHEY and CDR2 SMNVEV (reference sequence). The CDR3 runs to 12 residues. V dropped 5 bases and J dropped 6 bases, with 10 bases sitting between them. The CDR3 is CASSAQGDGYTF. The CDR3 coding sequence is TGTGCCAGCAGTGCACAGGGAGATGGCTACACCTTC.

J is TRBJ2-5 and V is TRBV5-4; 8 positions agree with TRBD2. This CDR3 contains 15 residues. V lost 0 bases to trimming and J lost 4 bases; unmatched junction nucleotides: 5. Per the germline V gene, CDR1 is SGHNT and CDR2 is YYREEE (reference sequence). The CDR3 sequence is CASSLGGGPPETQYF. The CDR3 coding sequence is TGTGCCAGCAGCTTGGGCGGGGGGCCTCCAGAGACCCAGTACTTC.